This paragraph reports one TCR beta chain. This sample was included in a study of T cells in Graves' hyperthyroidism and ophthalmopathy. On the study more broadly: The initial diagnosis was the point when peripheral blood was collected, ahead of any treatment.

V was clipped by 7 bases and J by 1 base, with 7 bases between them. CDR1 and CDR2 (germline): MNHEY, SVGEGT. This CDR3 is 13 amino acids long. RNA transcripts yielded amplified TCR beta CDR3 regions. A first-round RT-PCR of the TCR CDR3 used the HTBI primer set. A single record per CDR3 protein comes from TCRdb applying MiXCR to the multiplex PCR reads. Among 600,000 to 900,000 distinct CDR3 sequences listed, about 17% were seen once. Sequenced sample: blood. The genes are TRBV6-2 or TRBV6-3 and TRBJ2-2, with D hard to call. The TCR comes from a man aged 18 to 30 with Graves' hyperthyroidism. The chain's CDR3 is CASTARNTGELFF. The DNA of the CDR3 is TGTGCCAGCACAGCGCGGAACACCGGGGAGCTGTTTTTT.